This TCR beta chain was sequenced in a study of tumor and adjacent non-tumor tissue in lung cancer. Study summary: Patients comprised over 9 adenocarcinoma, 2 squamous cell carcinoma and 1 small cell lung cancer.

Findings and caveats of the study: Higher tumor TCR diversity was associated with shorter survival. Tumor repertoires had a smaller top 100 clone share than normal lung. Tumor tissue had significantly higher TCR diversity than normal lung.

This sample's RNA came from whole unsorted tissue. The ends were cut back, 2 bases at V and 7 bases at J, with 15 bases in the middle. Germline CDR1 and CDR2: WSHSY and SAAADI. The CDR3 is made up of 15 amino acids. To note about this clonotype: The antigen is unknown.

TCRbeta libraries were built with three rounds of nested PCR, modified from ARM-PCR. TCRdb itself ran the multiplex PCR reads through MiXCR, one entry per CDR3 protein. The sample includes 120,000 or so distinct CDR3 sequences, over 70% seen only once; the top ten take 22%. The TCR sequence derives from a man between 65 and 85 years old with non-small cell lung cancer. The chain carries TRBV10-2 and TRBJ2-4; D gene uncertain. The sample taken for sequencing was lung tumor tissue. This chain's CDR3 is CASSEHRDRRNIQYF. CDR3 coding DNA: TGCGCCAGCAGTGAGCATCGCGATCGGCGGAACATTCAGTACTTC.